One and the same sample provided the 31 T cell receptor beta chains below, sequenced in a study of cytomegalovirus exposure and HLA in healthy donors. The PCR used 60 Vbeta and 13 Jbeta primers. Libraries were prepared by immunoSEQ multiplex PCR; TCRdb keeps only in-frame clonotypes and omits some of them. Of tens of thousands of clones in the sample, 72% are singletons; the top ten hold 4.9%. The sample taken for sequencing was PBMCs. Source of these receptors: a man aged 55-75 years in good health and CMV-seropositive.

The chain links TRBV7-2 to TRBJ1-5, with 9 bases identical to TRBD1. V dropped 6 bases and J dropped 5; count of bases not matched to a gene: 5. The CDR3 totals 14 residues. Germline assignment: CDR1 SGHTA and CDR2 FQGNSA. The CDR3 bases are TGTGCCAGCAGTCAGGACAGGGGTGATCAGCCCCAGCATTTT. Translating gives CASSQDRGDQPQHF. The full variable domain, in which reference TRBV7-2 and TRBJ1-5 provide the parts outside the CDR3, is GAGVSQSPSNKVTEKGKDVELRCDPISGHTALYWYRQSLGQGLEFLIYFQGNSAPDKSGLPSDRFSAERTGGSVSTLTIQRTQQEDSAVYLCASSQDRGDQPQHFGDGTRLSIL.

The V call is TRBV27, the J call TRBJ2-7; 9 positions match TRBD1. The germline V gene encodes CDR1 MNHEY and CDR2 SMNVEV (reference sequence). V trimming: 4 bases; J trimming: 6 bases; junction bases outside the gene matches: 7. This CDR3 is 14 amino acids long. Here the CDR3 DNA reads TGTGCCAGCAGTTGGGACAGGGTGGCCGGCGAGCAGTACTTC. It encodes CASSWDRVAGEQYF.

The J gene is TRBJ1-3, the V gene TRBV29-1; possible D gene TRBD1, 5 bases. Germline V gives CDR1 SQVTM, CDR2 ANQGSEA. This CDR3 spans 14 amino acids. Trimming pared 5 bases from V and 0 bases from J, leaving 11 bases between. Here the CDR3 DNA reads TGCAGCGTTCGACGACAGAACTCTGGAAACACCATATATTTT. Encoded protein: CSVRRQNSGNTIYF.

This clone appeared a single time. This chain connects TRBV7-9 to TRBJ2-1, with 9 bases matching TRBD2. The CDR3 has 13 residues. The germline CDR1 and CDR2 sequences are SEHNR and FQNEAQ (reference sequence). The junction had 6 bases not matched to a gene; V was cut back by 8 bases and J by 7 bases. CDR3 loop: CASSIAGDNEQFF. The CDR3 DNA sequence: TGTGCCAGCTCAATAGCGGGAGATAATGAGCAGTTCTTC.

This chain connects TRBV2 to TRBJ1-2; 7 nucleotides align to TRBD1. V shed 3 bases, J shed 4 bases, and the junction held 8 bases outside the gene matches. Germline CDR1 SNHLY, CDR2 FYNNEI. The CDR3 has 15 residues. The CDR3 region has the DNA TGTGCCAGCAGTGAGGAGACAGGGATTGTCTATGGCTACACCTTC. It is translated as CASSEETGIVYGYTF.

The chain links TRBV6-6 to TRBJ2-7; a possible D gene is TRBD1 (5 bases). V lost 2 bases to trimming and J lost 4 bases, with 9 bases between them. The V gene's germline CDR1 is MNHNY and CDR2 SVGAGI (reference sequence). The CDR3 is made up of 13 amino acids. The CDR3 DNA follows: TGTGCCAGCAGTTACGACAGATCGTACGAGCAGTACTTC. Its protein is CASSYDRSYEQYF.

The CDR3 sequence: CASSLDRADTQYF. In DNA form, the CDR3 reads TGTGCCAGCAGCCTGGACAGGGCAGATACGCAGTATTTT. The V gene is TRBV5-6, the J gene TRBJ2-3; 8 bases line up with TRBD1. V shed 4 bases and J 4 bases; nucleotides not matched to a gene: 2. The CDR3 length is 13 residues. The germline CDR1 and CDR2 sequences are SGHDT and YYEEEE.

This chain uses TRBV5-1 with TRBJ1-6, with 10 bases lining up with TRBD1. V lost 6 bases to trimming and J lost 7 bases; unmatched junction nucleotides: 7. Germline CDR1 and CDR2: SGHRS and YFSETQ. The length of the CDR3 is 15 residues. The CDR3 nucleotides are TGCGCCAGCAAAACCGGGACAGGGGCCAATTCACCCCTCCACTTT. This translates into CASKTGTGANSPLHF.

This clone occurred once. The genes are TRBV27 and TRBJ2-7; 9 nucleotides line up with TRBD1. Per germline, CDR1 MNHEY and CDR2 SMNVEV (reference sequence). V lost 2 bases to trimming and J lost 3 bases; unmatched junction nucleotides: 2. The CDR3 contains 14 residues. The CDR3 is CASSLGQGYYEQYF. In nucleotides, the CDR3 is TGTGCCAGCAGTTTAGGACAGGGGTACTACGAGCAGTACTTC.

The CDR3 here is CASSEAVGTANYEQYF. Here the CDR3 DNA reads TGTGCCAGCAGTGAAGCCGTAGGGACAGCCAACTACGAGCAGTACTTC. V is TRBV2 and J is TRBJ2-7; 7 nucleotides line up with TRBD1. Losses at the gene ends were 0 bases for V and 3 bases for J; bases not matched to a gene: 8. This CDR3 has 16 residues. Germline assignment: CDR1 SNHLY and CDR2 FYNNEI.

The genes are TRBV30 and TRBJ2-2; D possibly corresponds to TRBD1 (6 bases). This CDR3 has 15 amino acids. The germline V and J ends were trimmed by 2 bases and 10 bases, with 20 bases remaining between them. Germline V gives CDR1 GTSNPN, CDR2 SVGIG (reference sequence). The DNA of the CDR3 is TGTGCCTGGAGTCCAGGGACAAGGTCCCATTCGGAGCTGTTTTTT. This codes for CAWSPGTRSHSELFF.

V gene TRBV7-2 combines with J gene TRBJ1-2, with D possibly TRBD1 on 6 matching bases. Per the germline V gene, CDR1 is SGHTA and CDR2 is FQGNSA. V dropped 2 bases and J dropped 5 bases, with 9 bases sitting between them. The CDR3 has 13 residues. The CDR3 is CASSLQGRYGYTF. Written as DNA, the CDR3 is TGTGCCAGCAGCTTACAGGGGCGGTATGGCTACACCTTC. Using reference TRBV7-2 and TRBJ1-2 for the parts outside the CDR3, the full variable domain is GAGVSQSPSNKVTEKGKDVELRCDPISGHTALYWYRQSLGQGLEFLIYFQGNSAPDKSGLPSDRFSAERTGGSVSTLTIQRTQQEDSAVYLCASSLQGRYGYTFGSGTRLTVV.

The count of this clone is one. This chain connects TRBV4-3 to TRBJ2-2; TRBD2 agrees at 8 bases. CDR3 size: 19 residues. In germline, CDR1 is LGHNA, CDR2 YSLEER. V shed 1 base, J shed 5 bases, and the junction held 15 bases outside the gene matches. As DNA, the CDR3 is TGCGCCAGCAGCCAAGGCACTCGGGGGGGTCTCTCCCGAACCGGGGAGCTGTTTTTT. It codes for CASSQGTRGGLSRTGELFF.

The rearrangement joins TRBV6-1 to TRBJ1-2; perhaps TRBD1 as D (5 bases). Germline CDR1 and CDR2: MNHNS and SASEGT. The CDR3 spans 13 residues. V lost 7 bases and J lost 8, with 17 bases in between. CDR3 region: CASTLGAAGGYTF. For the CDR3, the DNA is TGTGCCAGCACCCTAGGGGCAGCTGGGGGCTACACCTTC.

Details on this clone: Its ends do not fully match the called genes, so a read error is possible. The chain uses TRBV7-9 and TRBJ2-7, with D tentatively TRBD1 (6 bases). The germline gives CDR1 SEHNR, CDR2 FQNEAQ (reference sequence). This CDR3 contains 16 residues. The CDR3 loop is CSSSLDFRGPSYEQYF. CDR3 sequence (DNA): TGTTCCAGCAGCTTGGACTTCAGGGGCCCCTCCTACGAGCAGTACTTC.

This sequence joins TRBV30 and TRBJ2-5, with a tentative D call TRBD1 (5 bases). The germline V gene has CDR1 GTSNPN and CDR2 SVGIG (reference sequence). Trimming took 3 bases from V and 2 from J, leaving 13 bases between them. The CDR3 extends over 14 amino acids. The CDR3 bases are TGTGCCTGGAGGTCGCCAGGGTGGCAAGAGACCCAGTACTTC. This encodes CAWRSPGWQETQYF.

This chain connects TRBV9 to TRBJ2-1, with 14 bases identical to TRBD2. V lost 4 bases, J lost 4 bases, and 7 bases stayed unmatched. Germline V gene sequence: CDR1 SGDLS, CDR2 YYNGEE. There are 17 residues in the CDR3. The DNA of the CDR3 is TGTGCCAGCAGCCCCCGGACTAGCGGGAGGAGATACAATGAGCAGTTCTTC. This gives the protein CASSPRTSGRRYNEQFF.

The V gene is TRBV27, the J gene TRBJ2-5, with D perhaps matching TRBD2 (6 bases). Trimming took off 7 bases at V and 2 bases at J, with 14 bases between the two ends. This CDR3 contains 14 residues. CDR1 is MNHEY, CDR2 SMNVEV, per germline (reference sequence). CDR3 amino acids: CASTGVSGQETQYF. CDR3 in DNA: TGTGCCAGCACGGGGGTTAGCGGACAAGAGACCCAGTACTTC.

The J gene is TRBJ1-1, the V gene TRBV6-5, with 8 bases fitting TRBD1. The CDR3 is 15 residues long. V was clipped by 4 bases and J by 1 base; unmatched bases: 5. In germline, CDR1 is MNHEY, CDR2 SVGAGI. CDR3 nucleotide sequence: TGTGCCAGCAGTTCAGGGACAGGAACGAACACTGAAGCTTTCTTT. Its protein product is CASSSGTGTNTEAFF.

The rearrangement joins TRBV29-1 to TRBJ2-3, with a tentative D call TRBD2 (6 bases). V was clipped by 6 bases and J by 2 bases, with 15 bases between them. CDR1 SQVTM and CDR2 ANQGSEA come from the germline V gene. This CDR3 contains 14 residues. As DNA, the CDR3 is TGCAGCGTGAGGCGCGGGGAAAACACAGATACGCAGTATTTT. Its translation is CSVRRGENTDTQYF.

The rearrangement joins TRBV5-4 to TRBJ2-2; D unresolved. Germline V CDR1 and CDR2: SGHNT, YYREEE (reference sequence). The CDR3 is 16 residues long. The V and J ends lost 4 bases and 2 bases respectively, with 15 bases between them. CDR3 residues: CASSQKPESNTGELFF. CDR3 bases: TGTGCCAGCAGCCAGAAACCCGAATCAAACACCGGGGAGCTGTTTTTT.

This CDR3 reads CASSLRGHVGANVLTF. The CDR3 DNA sequence: TGTGCCAGCAGCTTAAGAGGGCACGTTGGGGCCAACGTCCTGACTTTC. The V and J genes are TRBV7-3 and TRBJ2-6, with D possibly TRBD2 on 5 matching bases. V was shortened by 1 base and J by 3 bases, with 10 bases between the two germline ends. Germline CDR1 is SGHTA and CDR2 is FQGTGA. The CDR3 length is 16 residues.

The genes are TRBV7-9 and TRBJ2-6; 8 nucleotides agree with TRBD1. The CDR3 has 15 amino acids. Trimming cost V 7 bases and J 4 bases; bases outside gene matches: 6. CDR1 is SEHNR, CDR2 FQNEAQ, per germline (reference sequence). The CDR3 is CASTGQALGANVLTF. The CDR3 nucleotides are TGTGCCAGCACGGGACAGGCTCTGGGGGCCAACGTCCTGACTTTC.

V and J are TRBV7-9 and TRBJ2-7; 9 nucleotides line up with TRBD1. Trimming took 5 bases from V and 3 from J; bases not matched to a gene: 11. Germline V gene lookup returns CDR1 SEHNR and CDR2 FQNEAQ (reference sequence). This CDR3 has 16 residues. The CDR3 coding sequence is TGTGCCAGCAGCCCAGGGGAGGGACAGGGATTCTACGAGCAGTACTTC. Encoded protein: CASSPGEGQGFYEQYF.

This clone appeared a single time. V and J are TRBV5-1 and TRBJ2-3, with TRBD2 matching over 7 bases. Germline V gene data show CDR1 as SGHRS and CDR2 as YFSETQ. This CDR3 is 17 amino acids long. The junction had 12 bases not matched to a gene; V was cut back by 0 bases and J by 5 bases. As DNA, the CDR3 is TGCGCCAGCAGCTTGGTAGCGGGCGACACAGTGGGAGATACGCAGTATTTT. It yields the protein CASSLVAGDTVGDTQYF.

The chain combines TRBV9 with TRBJ2-3, with 8 nucleotides matching TRBD1. CDR3 length: 16 amino acids. CDR1 and CDR2 (germline): SGDLS, YYNGEE. Unmatched junction bases numbered 9, after V lost 4 bases and J lost 2 bases. CDR3 DNA: TGTGCCAGCAGCCCTAGTCAGGGGGCCTACACAGATACGCAGTATTTT. As protein: CASSPSQGAYTDTQYF. Drawing the rest from reference TRBV9 and TRBJ2-3, the complete variable domain is DSGVTQTPKHLITATGQRVTLRCSPRSGDLSVYWYQQSLDQGLQFLIQYYNGEERAKGNILERFSAQQFPDLHSELNLSSLELGDSALYFCASSPSQGAYTDTQYFGPGTRLTVL.

V gene TRBV6-6 combines with J gene TRBJ1-4, with D unclear. Per the germline V gene, CDR1 is MNHNY and CDR2 is SVGAGI (reference sequence). V was pared by 4 bases and J by 5 bases, with 14 bases between. The CDR3 is 15 residues long. The CDR3 DNA follows: TGTGCCAGCAGTTCCGCACAGTTTATGAATGAAAAACTGTTTTTT. It is translated as CASSSAQFMNEKLFF.

This clone has just a few counts. The chain employs TRBV2 and TRBJ2-1; weak D call: TRBD2 (6 bases). The CDR3 covers 14 residues. Germline V gene lookup returns CDR1 SNHLY and CDR2 FYNNEI. Trimming cost V 9 bases and J 3 bases, with 15 bases left between them. This CDR3 reads CARGGVNRYNEQFF. CDR3 nucleotides: TGTGCCAGAGGAGGGGTTAACCGCTACAATGAGCAGTTCTTC.

The chain links TRBV6-6 to TRBJ2-7; 10 bases align to TRBD1. The V and J ends lost 8 bases and 2 bases, in that order; junction bases with no gene match: 9. There are 15 residues in the CDR3. The germline V gene encodes CDR1 MNHNY and CDR2 SVGAGI (reference sequence). For the CDR3, the DNA is TGTGCCAGCTCCGGGAGGGACAGGGGTCCCTACGAGCAGTACTTC. Protein sequence: CASSGRDRGPYEQYF.

CDR3 loop: CASSLGGLVDEQFF. CDR3 sequence (DNA): TGTGCCAGCAGCCTGGGAGGGCTAGTCGATGAGCAGTTCTTC. V is TRBV9 and J is TRBJ2-1; 7 nucleotides align to TRBD2. This CDR3 has 14 residues. Unmatched junction bases numbered 9, after V lost 4 bases and J lost 8 bases. From germline, CDR1 is SGDLS and CDR2 YYNGEE.

This clone turned up a few times. The genes are TRBV28 and TRBJ1-1; 7 positions agree with TRBD1. This CDR3 contains 18 residues. Germline assignment: CDR1 MDHEN and CDR2 SYDVKM. The V segment lost 6 bases and the J segment 1 base; nucleotides outside the gene matches: 17. In nucleotides, the CDR3 is TGTGCCAGCAGGTTCTTGACAGGGATAAAGAAGGGGAACACTGAAGCTTTCTTT. The encoded protein is CASRFLTGIKKGNTEAFF.